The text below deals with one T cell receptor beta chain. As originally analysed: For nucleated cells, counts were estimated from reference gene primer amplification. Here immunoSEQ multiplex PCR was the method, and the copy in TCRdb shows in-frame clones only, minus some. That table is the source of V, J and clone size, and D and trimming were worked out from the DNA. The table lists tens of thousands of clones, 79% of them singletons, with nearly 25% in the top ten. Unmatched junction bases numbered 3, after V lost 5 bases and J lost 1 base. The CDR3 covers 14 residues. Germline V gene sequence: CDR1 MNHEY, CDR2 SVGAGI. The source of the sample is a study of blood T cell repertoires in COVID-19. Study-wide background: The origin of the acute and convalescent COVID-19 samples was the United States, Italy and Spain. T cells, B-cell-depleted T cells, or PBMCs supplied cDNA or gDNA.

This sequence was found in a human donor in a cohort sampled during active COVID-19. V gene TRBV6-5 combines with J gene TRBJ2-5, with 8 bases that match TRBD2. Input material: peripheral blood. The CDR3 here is CASSRGLAQETQYF. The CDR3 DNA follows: TGTGCCAGCAGTAGAGGACTAGCCCAAGAGACCCAGTACTTC.